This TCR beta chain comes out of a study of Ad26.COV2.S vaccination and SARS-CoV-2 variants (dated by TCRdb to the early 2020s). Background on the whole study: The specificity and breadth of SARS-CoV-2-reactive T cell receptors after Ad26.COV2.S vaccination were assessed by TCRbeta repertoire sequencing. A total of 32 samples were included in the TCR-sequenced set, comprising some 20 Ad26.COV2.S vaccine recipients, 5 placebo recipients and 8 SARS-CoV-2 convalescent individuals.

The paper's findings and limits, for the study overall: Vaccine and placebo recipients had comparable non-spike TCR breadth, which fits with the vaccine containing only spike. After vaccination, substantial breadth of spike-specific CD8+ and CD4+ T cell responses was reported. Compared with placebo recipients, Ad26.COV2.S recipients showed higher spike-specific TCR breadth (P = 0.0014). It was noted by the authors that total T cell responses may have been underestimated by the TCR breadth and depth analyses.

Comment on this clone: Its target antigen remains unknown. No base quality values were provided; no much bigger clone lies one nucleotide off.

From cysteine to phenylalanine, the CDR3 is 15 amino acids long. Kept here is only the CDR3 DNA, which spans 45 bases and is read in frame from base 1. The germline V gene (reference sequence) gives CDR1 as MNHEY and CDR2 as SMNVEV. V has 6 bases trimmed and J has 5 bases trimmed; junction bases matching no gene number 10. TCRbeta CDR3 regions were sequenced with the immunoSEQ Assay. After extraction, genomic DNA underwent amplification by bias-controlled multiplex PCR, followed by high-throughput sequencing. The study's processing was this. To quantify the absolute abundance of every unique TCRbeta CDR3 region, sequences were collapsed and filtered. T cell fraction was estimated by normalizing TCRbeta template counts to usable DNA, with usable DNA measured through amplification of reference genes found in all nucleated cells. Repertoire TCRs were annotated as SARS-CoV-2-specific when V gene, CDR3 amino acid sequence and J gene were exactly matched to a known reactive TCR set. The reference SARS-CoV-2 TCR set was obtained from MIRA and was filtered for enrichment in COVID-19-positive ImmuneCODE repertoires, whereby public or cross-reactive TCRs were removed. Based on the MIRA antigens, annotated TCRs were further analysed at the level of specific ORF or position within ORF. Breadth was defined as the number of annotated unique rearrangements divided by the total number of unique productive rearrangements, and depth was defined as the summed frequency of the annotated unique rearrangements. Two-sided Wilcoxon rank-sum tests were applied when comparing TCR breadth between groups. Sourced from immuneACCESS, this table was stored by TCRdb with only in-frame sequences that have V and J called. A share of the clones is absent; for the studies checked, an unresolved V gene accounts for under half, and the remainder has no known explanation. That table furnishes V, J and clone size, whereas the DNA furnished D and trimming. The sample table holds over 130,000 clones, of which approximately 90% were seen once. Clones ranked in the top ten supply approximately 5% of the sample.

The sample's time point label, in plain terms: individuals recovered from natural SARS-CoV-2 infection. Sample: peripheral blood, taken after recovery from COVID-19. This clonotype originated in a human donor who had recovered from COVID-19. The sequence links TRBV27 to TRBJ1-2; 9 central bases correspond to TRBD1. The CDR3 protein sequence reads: CASSPVQGAGYGYTF. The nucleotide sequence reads TGTGCCAGCAGCCCCGTACAGGGGGCTGGGTATGGCTACACCTTC.